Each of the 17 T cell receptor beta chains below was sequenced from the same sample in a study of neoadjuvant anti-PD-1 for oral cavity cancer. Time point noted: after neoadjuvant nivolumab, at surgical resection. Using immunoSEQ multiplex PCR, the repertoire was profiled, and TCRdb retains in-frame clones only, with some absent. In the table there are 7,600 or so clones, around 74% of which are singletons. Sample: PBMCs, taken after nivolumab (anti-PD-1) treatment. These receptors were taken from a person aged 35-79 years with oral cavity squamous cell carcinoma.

For the CDR3, the DNA is TGCGCCAGCAGCTGGACAGGGGGCGCATACAATGAGCAGTTCTTC. Its protein is CASSWTGGAYNEQFF. This chain connects TRBV5-1 to TRBJ2-1; 11 nucleotides line up with TRBD1. The CDR3 totals 15 residues. J was trimmed by 4 bases and V by 3 bases; bases with no gene match: 3. The germline V gene encodes CDR1 SGHRS and CDR2 YFSETQ.

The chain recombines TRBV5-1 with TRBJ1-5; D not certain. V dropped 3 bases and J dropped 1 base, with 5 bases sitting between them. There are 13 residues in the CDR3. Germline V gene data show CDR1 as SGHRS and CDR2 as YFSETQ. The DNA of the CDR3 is TGCGCCAGCAGCTCCGACAGCAATCAGCCCCAGCATTTT. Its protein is CASSSDSNQPQHF.

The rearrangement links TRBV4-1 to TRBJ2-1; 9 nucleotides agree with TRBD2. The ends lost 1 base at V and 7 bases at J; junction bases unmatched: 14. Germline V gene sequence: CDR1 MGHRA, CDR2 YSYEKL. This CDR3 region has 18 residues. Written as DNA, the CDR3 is TGCGCCAGCAGCCAAGTCCCACCGGCGGGGGGGCCCCGGAATGAGCAGTTCTTC. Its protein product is CASSQVPPAGGPRNEQFF.

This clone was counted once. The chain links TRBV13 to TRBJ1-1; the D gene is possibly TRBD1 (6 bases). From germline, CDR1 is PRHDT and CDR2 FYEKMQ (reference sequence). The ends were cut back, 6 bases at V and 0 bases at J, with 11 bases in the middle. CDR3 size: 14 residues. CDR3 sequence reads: CASRNGQLNTEAFF. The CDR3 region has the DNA TGTGCCAGCAGGAATGGACAGCTGAACACTGAAGCTTTCTTT.

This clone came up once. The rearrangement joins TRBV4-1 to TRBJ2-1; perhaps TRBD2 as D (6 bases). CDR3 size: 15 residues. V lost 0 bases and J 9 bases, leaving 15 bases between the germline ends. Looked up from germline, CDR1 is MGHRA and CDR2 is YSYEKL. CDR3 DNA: TGCGCCAGCAGCCAAGAAAGGAGGGTACAAAGTGAGCAGTTCTTC. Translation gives CASSQERRVQSEQFF.

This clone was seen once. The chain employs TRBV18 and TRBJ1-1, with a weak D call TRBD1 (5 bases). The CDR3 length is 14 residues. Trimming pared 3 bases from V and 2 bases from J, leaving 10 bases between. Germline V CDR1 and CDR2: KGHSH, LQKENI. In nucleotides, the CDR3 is TGTGCCAGCTCACCCTCTGACAGCAACACTGAAGCTTTCTTT. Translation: CASSPSDSNTEAFF.

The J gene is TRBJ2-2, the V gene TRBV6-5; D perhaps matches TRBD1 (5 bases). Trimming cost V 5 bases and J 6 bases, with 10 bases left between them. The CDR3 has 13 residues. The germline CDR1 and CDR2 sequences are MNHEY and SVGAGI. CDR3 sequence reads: CASSLWGSGELFF. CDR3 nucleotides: TGTGCCAGCAGTCTGTGGGGCTCCGGGGAGCTGTTTTTT.

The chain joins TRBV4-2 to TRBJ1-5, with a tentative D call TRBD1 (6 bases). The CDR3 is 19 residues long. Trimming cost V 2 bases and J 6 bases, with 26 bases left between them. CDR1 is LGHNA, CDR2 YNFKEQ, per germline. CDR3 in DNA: TGTGCCAGCAGCCAATTAATAGAGGGGGGCGTGGGGGTAGGTCAGCCCCAGCATTTT. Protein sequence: CASSQLIEGGVGVGQPQHF.

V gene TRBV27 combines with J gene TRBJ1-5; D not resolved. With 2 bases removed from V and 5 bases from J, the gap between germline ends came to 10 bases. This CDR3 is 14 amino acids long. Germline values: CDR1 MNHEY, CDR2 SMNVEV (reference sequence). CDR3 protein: CASSLDGRDQPQHF. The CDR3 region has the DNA TGTGCCAGCAGTTTAGATGGCCGGGATCAGCCCCAGCATTTT.

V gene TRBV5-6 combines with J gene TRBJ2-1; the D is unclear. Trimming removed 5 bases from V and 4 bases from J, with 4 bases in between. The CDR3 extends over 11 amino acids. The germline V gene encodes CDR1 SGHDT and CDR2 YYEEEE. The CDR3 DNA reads TGTGCCAGCAGTTCTTACAATGAGCAGTTCTTC. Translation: CASSSYNEQFF. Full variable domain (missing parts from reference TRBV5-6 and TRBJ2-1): DAGVTQSPTHLIKTRGQQVTLRCSPKSGHDTVSWYQQALGQGPQFIFQYYEEEERQRGNFPDRFSGHQFPNYSSELNVNALLLGDSALYLCASSSYNEQFFGPGTRLTVL.

The CDR3 sequence: CASSRGLPGYTF. The CDR3 DNA sequence: TGTGCCAGTAGTCGAGGGTTGCCCGGCTACACCTTC. This chain joins TRBV19 and TRBJ1-2, with no clear D. The CDR3 totals 12 residues. The germline V gene encodes CDR1 LNHDA and CDR2 SQIVND (reference sequence). V lost 5 bases and J 8 bases, leaving 12 bases between the germline ends.

CDR3 sequence: CASSEGWVGEQYF. The CDR3 region has the DNA TGTGCCAGCAGTGAGGGTTGGGTTGGCGAGCAGTACTTC. The chain links TRBV6-1 to TRBJ2-7, with D unresolved. The CDR3 length is 13 residues. The germline V and J ends were trimmed by 3 bases and 6 bases, with 12 bases remaining between them. CDR1 is MNHNS, CDR2 SASEGT, per germline.

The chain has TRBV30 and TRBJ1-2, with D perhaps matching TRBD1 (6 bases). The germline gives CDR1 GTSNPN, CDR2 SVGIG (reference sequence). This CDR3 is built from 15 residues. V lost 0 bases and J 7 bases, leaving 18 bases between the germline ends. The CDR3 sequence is CAWSVLGRGEVGYTF. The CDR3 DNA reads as TGTGCCTGGAGTGTACTAGGCAGGGGTGAGGTTGGCTACACCTTC.

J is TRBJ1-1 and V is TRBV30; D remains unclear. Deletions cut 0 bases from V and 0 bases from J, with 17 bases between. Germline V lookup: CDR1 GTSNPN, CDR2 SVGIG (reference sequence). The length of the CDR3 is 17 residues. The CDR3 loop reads CAWSVPRIQRMNTEAFF. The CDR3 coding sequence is TGTGCCTGGAGTGTTCCCCGGATCCAGAGGATGAACACTGAAGCTTTCTTT.

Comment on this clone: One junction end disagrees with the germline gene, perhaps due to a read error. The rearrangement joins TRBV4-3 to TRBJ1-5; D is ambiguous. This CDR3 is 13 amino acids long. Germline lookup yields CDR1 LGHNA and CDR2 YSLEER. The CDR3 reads CASSLHRGQAQHF. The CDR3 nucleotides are TGCGCCAGCAGCCTTCACCGGGGTCAGGCCCAGCATTTT.

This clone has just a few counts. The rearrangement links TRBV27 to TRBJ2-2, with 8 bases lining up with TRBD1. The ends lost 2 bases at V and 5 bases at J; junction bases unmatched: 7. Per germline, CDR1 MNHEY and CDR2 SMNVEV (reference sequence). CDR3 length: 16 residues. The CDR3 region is CASSLTWTGRTGELFF. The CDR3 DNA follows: TGTGCCAGCAGTTTAACATGGACAGGGAGAACCGGGGAGCTGTTTTTT.

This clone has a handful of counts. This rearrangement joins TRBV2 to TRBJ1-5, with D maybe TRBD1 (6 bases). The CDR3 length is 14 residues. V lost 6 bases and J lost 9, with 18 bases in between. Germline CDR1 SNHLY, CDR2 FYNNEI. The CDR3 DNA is TGTGCCAGCAGGGCTGGGGACATTTCTTCGCCCCAGCATTTT. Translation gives CASRAGDISSPQHF.